A selection of T cell receptor beta chains follows, all from one sample in a study of cytomegalovirus exposure and HLA in healthy donors. The protocol was immunoSEQ multiplex PCR, while the TCRdb copy is restricted to in-frame clones and leaves out a portion. The sample lists around 120,000 clones; roughly 90% were seen once. Material: PBMCs. The receptors here all came from a woman between 18 and 29 years old in good health and CMV-seropositive. Each CDR3 is given with its conserved first and last residue. The order of the fields is D gene, clone size, V gene, J gene, CDR3 protein, CDR3 DNA. A D gene is named only where the DNA matches it firmly. Not every row has a clone size; where given, it reads once, few, many or a size class.

TRBD2	NA	TRBV27	TRBJ2-7	CASSLAGDVTYEQYF	TGTGCCAGCAGTTTAGCGGGGGACGTCACCTACGAGCAGTACTTC
NA	few	TRBV29-1	TRBJ1-2	CSVEEGYGYTF	TGCAGCGTTGAGGAGGGCTATGGCTACACCTTC
TRBD2	NA	TRBV7-9	TRBJ2-3	CASSPATSRSTDTQYF	TGTGCCAGCAGCCCAGCGACTAGCAGATCCACAGATACGCAGTATTTT
NA	NA	TRBV9	TRBJ2-3	CASSEFRDTFTDTQYF	TGTGCCAGCAGCGAGTTCCGGGACACCTTCACAGATACGCAGTATTTT
NA	NA	TRBV7-3	TRBJ2-1	CASSLGTDNEQFF	TGTGCCAGCAGCTTAGGGACTGACAATGAGCAGTTCTTC
TRBD2	NA	TRBV7-8	TRBJ2-1	CASSLTSGSLSNEQFF	TGTGCCAGCAGCTTGACTAGCGGGAGCCTTTCAAATGAGCAGTTCTTC
TRBD1	NA	TRBV7-2	TRBJ2-2	CASSLKRGQGTGELFF	TGTGCCAGCAGCTTAAAGCGGGGACAGGGGACCGGGGAGCTGTTTTTT
TRBD1	NA	TRBV6-5	TRBJ1-1	CASSYRTGVGTEAFF	TGTGCCAGCAGTTACAGGACAGGGGTGGGCACTGAAGCTTTCTTT
TRBD1	NA	TRBV19	TRBJ1-2	CASSIRGQGGDGYTF	TGTGCCAGTAGTATCCGTGGACAGGGTGGGGATGGCTACACCTTC
NA	NA	TRBV19	TRBJ1-5	CASSMGQGQYSNQPQHF	TGTGCCAGTAGTATGGGGCAGGGCCAATATAGCAATCAGCCCCAGCATTTT
TRBD1	few	TRBV6-1	TRBJ1-2	CATRHTGVFYGYTF	TGTGCCACACGTCACACAGGGGTCTTCTATGGCTACACCTTC
NA	NA	TRBV13	TRBJ2-7	CASSPPSSYEQYF	TGTGCCAGCTCGCCTCCCAGCTCCTACGAGCAGTACTTC
TRBD2	NA	TRBV6-5	TRBJ2-1	CASSSLLLAGAVEQFF	TGTGCCAGCAGTTCACTACTACTAGCGGGAGCGGTTGAGCAGTTCTTC
TRBD1	NA	TRBV6-1	TRBJ1-1	CASTLTGVNTEAFF	TGTGCCAGCACCCTGACAGGGGTGAACACTGAAGCTTTCTTT
NA	few	TRBV27	TRBJ1-2	CASSSSGGGGYTF	TGTGCCAGCAGCTCCTCTGGTGGAGGTGGCTACACCTTC
TRBD1	NA	TRBV11-2	TRBJ2-7	CASSFTGVSAEQYF	TGTGCCAGCAGCTTTACAGGGGTTAGTGCCGAGCAGTACTTC
TRBD2	NA	TRBV6-5	TRBJ2-3	CATRRGLGTDTQYF	TGTGCCACCCGACGGGGACTAGGCACAGATACGCAGTATTTT
TRBD1	NA	TRBV19	TRBJ2-3	CASSLLDRGTDTQYF	TGTGCCAGTAGTCTCCTGGACAGGGGGACAGATACGCAGTATTTT
TRBD2	NA	TRBV27	TRBJ2-5	CASGLLGREETQYF	TGTGCCAGCGGCCTCTTGGGGCGGGAGGAGACCCAGTACTTC
NA	NA	TRBV19	TRBJ1-2	CASSIRPRTNYGYTF	TGTGCCAGTAGTATACGCCCGCGTACTAACTATGGCTACACCTTC
NA	NA	TRBV7-2	TRBJ2-7	CATADWSYEQYF	TGTGCCACCGCTGACTGGTCCTACGAGCAGTACTTC
NA	NA	TRBV30	TRBJ1-2	CAWSRTGNYGYTF	TGTGCCTGGAGTCGTACGGGGAACTATGGCTACACCTTC
NA	NA	TRBV5-4	TRBJ2-1	CASSLDGPGEQFF	TGTGCCAGCAGCTTGGATGGTCCCGGTGAGCAGTTCTTC
NA	NA	TRBV6-1	TRBJ2-2	CASSEDSRTGELFF	TGTGCCAGCAGTGAAGACTCGCGCACCGGGGAGCTGTTTTTT
NA	NA	TRBV2	TRBJ2-1	CARGRGPSYNEQFF	TGTGCCAGAGGCCGGGGTCCCTCCTACAATGAGCAGTTCTTC
NA	NA	TRBV4-2	TRBJ1-1	CASSQSRAENTEAFF	TGTGCCAGCAGCCAGAGCAGGGCAGAGAACACTGAAGCTTTCTTT
TRBD2	NA	TRBV27	TRBJ2-1	CASRPPLNSGRRNEQFF	TGTGCCAGCAGACCACCACTAAATAGCGGGAGGAGAAATGAGCAGTTCTTC
NA	NA	TRBV10-2	TRBJ1-6	CASSVRGRGNSPLHF	TGCGCCAGCAGTGTAAGGGGGAGAGGTAATTCACCCCTCCACTTT
TRBD1	NA	TRBV7-9	TRBJ1-1	CASSWQGQGSRAFF	TGTGCCAGCAGCTGGCAAGGACAGGGGTCTAGAGCTTTCTTT
TRBD1	NA	TRBV19	TRBJ2-5	CASSHGQGGETQYF	TGTGCCAGTAGTCATGGACAGGGTGGAGAGACCCAGTACTTC
TRBD2	NA	TRBV4-1	TRBJ2-5	CASSQDLTSGGAETQYF	TGCGCCAGCAGCCAAGATTTAACTAGCGGGGGGGCGGAGACCCAGTACTTC
NA	once	TRBV9	TRBJ1-2	CASSVATGHNYGYTF	TGTGCCAGCAGCGTAGCGACAGGCCACAACTATGGCTACACCTTC
TRBD1	NA	TRBV6-6	TRBJ2-1	CASSATGQGRNEQFF	TGTGCCAGCAGTGCGACGGGACAGGGGAGGAATGAGCAGTTCTTC
TRBD2	NA	TRBV13	TRBJ2-2	CASSLVTSGGSPGELFF	TGTGCCAGCAGCTTAGTCACCAGCGGGGGATCGCCCGGGGAGCTGTTTTTT
NA	once	TRBV5-1	TRBJ1-1	CASSLAWGGGSTEAFF	TGCGCCAGCAGCTTGGCCTGGGGCGGGGGGAGCACTGAAGCTTTCTTT
TRBD1	NA	TRBV4-1	TRBJ2-2	CASSLGTGDTGELFF	TGCGCCAGCAGCCTCGGGACAGGGGACACCGGGGAGCTGTTTTTT